This is a list of T cell receptor beta chains from one sample in a study of beta chain features in type 1 diabetes. Sequenced by immunoSEQ multiplex PCR; TCRdb stores in-frame clones only, minus some. This table holds about 280,000 clones, about 15% found once. What was sequenced was naive CD4+ T cells from blood. The receptors shown here come from a man in his late teens or twenties with type 1 diabetes. The CDR3 runs from the conserved cysteine through the conserved F or W. Each record gives: V gene, J gene, D gene, clone size, CDR3 DNA, CDR3 protein. A D gene is named only where the DNA matches it firmly. Clone size, where shown, is once, few, many, or a class for clones that have expanded.

TRBV29-1	TRBJ2-3	TRBD1	few	TGCAGCGTTGAGGCAGGGGGAGGCACAGATACGCAGTATTTT	CSVEAGGGTDTQYF
TRBV7-8	TRBJ2-1	.	.	TGTGCCAGCAGCCCGAGACTTAAAGAAAAACGATACAATGAGCAGTTCTTC	CASSPRLKEKRYNEQFF
TRBV27	TRBJ2-5	TRBD2	.	TGTGCCAGCAGCCCAGCGGGGGGGTTAAAGACCCAGTACTTC	CASSPAGGLKTQYF
TRBV30	TRBJ2-1	.	few	TGTGCCTGGAGTCTCTGGAGCTCCTACAATGAGCAGTTCTTC	CAWSLWSSYNEQFF
TRBV28	TRBJ1-1	.	.	TGTGCCAGCAAGCTAACGAACACTGAAGCTTTCTTT	CASKLTNTEAFF
TRBV7-9	TRBJ2-3	TRBD2	.	TGTGCCAGCAGCTTATTTTGGGGAACTAGCGGGACGTTTAATACGCAGTATTTT	CASSLFWGTSGTFNTQYF
TRBV7-6	TRBJ2-5	TRBD2	.	TGTGCCAGCAGCCGTCGATATCTACGCGGGGGGGCAGAGACCCAGTACTTC	CASSRRYLRGGAETQYF
TRBV6-5	TRBJ2-7	TRBD1	few	TGTGCCAGCAGCAAGACAGGGGGCACTACCGGGCAGTACTTC	CASSKTGGTTGQYF
TRBV11-2	TRBJ2-7	TRBD1	.	TGTGCCAGCAGCTTAGATGGGACAGCCAACGAGCAGTACTTC	CASSLDGTANEQYF
TRBV7-6	TRBJ2-3	TRBD2	.	TGTGCCAGCAGCCAACTAGCGGGAGTCGGTCCAGATACGCAGTATTTT	CASSQLAGVGPDTQYF
TRBV2	TRBJ2-3	.	.	TGTGCCAGCAGTTTGGACTTCTCTAGCACAGATACGCAGTATTTT	CASSLDFSSTDTQYF
TRBV28	TRBJ2-1	TRBD2	few	TGTGCCAGCAGTTCCAGTAGGCGGGAGGCAAGCTCCTACAATGAGCAGTTCTTC	CASSSSRREASSYNEQFF
TRBV7-9	TRBJ2-3	TRBD2	.	TGTGCCAGCAGCGCGCTGGGGGGGAGCACAGATACGCAGTATTTT	CASSALGGSTDTQYF
TRBV7-2	TRBJ2-1	.	few	TGTGCCAGCAGCTCCCAGGGATACCAATACAATGAGCAGTTCTTC	CASSSQGYQYNEQFF
TRBV4-1	TRBJ2-7	TRBD2	.	TGCGCCAGCAGCCAAACGGAACTAGCGGGACCCATCAGCGAGCAGTACTTC	CASSQTELAGPISEQYF
TRBV7-9	TRBJ2-7	TRBD1	few	TGTGCCAGCAGCTCCACCCGGGACAGGGGGCGCTACGAGCAGTACTTC	CASSSTRDRGRYEQYF
TRBV29-1	TRBJ1-6	TRBD1	.	TGCAGCGCCCGGACAGGGACCTATAATTCACCCCTCCACTTT	CSARTGTYNSPLHF
TRBV7-9	TRBJ1-1	.	.	TGTGCTACGGGGGGCAGGAACACTGAAGCTTTCTTT	CATGGRNTEAFF
TRBV29-1	TRBJ2-3	.	.	TGCAGCGGGTCCCTTGAGACGACTAGCACAGATACGCAGTATTTT	CSGSLETTSTDTQYF
TRBV19	TRBJ1-2	.	few	TGTGCCAGTAGTCCGGGACTGCTCTATGGCTACACCTTC	CASSPGLLYGYTF
TRBV5-6	TRBJ2-1	.	.	TGTGCCAGCAGCTTGCCGACAGAAGACTCCTACAATGAGCAGTTCTTC	CASSLPTEDSYNEQFF
TRBV7-9	TRBJ1-6	.	.	TGTGCCAGCAGACCGGTACGGGGTCCCGATAATTCACCCCTCCACTTT	CASRPVRGPDNSPLHF
TRBV7-2	TRBJ2-3	TRBD2	few	TGTGCCAGCAGCTTGACCGGGAGGGGCACAGATACGCAGTATTTT	CASSLTGRGTDTQYF
TRBV11-2	TRBJ2-1	TRBD2	.	TGTGCCAGCACCAGGACTAGCGGGAGCAATGAGCAGTTCTTC	CASTRTSGSNEQFF
TRBV15	TRBJ1-4	TRBD1	few	TGTGCCACCAGCAGGGACAGGGGTTCGACTAATGAAAAACTGTTTTTT	CATSRDRGSTNEKLFF
TRBV15	TRBJ2-7	TRBD1	few	TGTGCCACCAGCAGATTCGCGGGGACAGGGAGTGGACTAGGCTCTAGGGAGCAGTACTTC	CATSRFAGTGSGLGSREQYF
TRBV12-5	TRBJ2-2	TRBD1	.	TGTGCTAGTGCCCTAGGACAGGCGAACACCGGGGAGCTGTTTTTT	CASALGQANTGELFF
TRBV5-6	TRBJ1-2	.	few	TGTGCCAGCAGCTTGAGGGGGAATGGCTACACCTTC	CASSLRGNGYTF
TRBV5-4	TRBJ2-6	.	few	TGTGCCAGCAGACTGACACAGACCAACGTCCTGACTTTC	CASRLTQTNVLTF
TRBV2	TRBJ1-2	.	.	TGTGCCAGCACCTCGGCGAGGAGTGGGTATGGCTACACCTTC	CASTSARSGYGYTF
TRBV5-1	TRBJ1-6	.	.	TGCGCCAGCAGTAACGCAACAACGAATTCACCCCTCCACTTT	CASSNATTNSPLHF
TRBV6-6	TRBJ2-1	TRBD2	.	TGTGCCAGCAGTTACTCGCTTAGCGGGAAATTCTTC	CASSYSLSGKFF
TRBV28	TRBJ1-5	.	few	TGTGCCAGCGTTGAGGTGCGGGGCCAGCCCCAGCATTTT	CASVEVRGQPQHF
TRBV30	TRBJ1-3	.	few	TGTGCCTGGAACCCGGGGAGATTCGCTGGAAACACCATATATTTT	CAWNPGRFAGNTIYF
TRBV6-5	TRBJ2-4	TRBD1	few	TGTGCCAGCAGTAACGGACAGGGTAACATTCAGTACTTC	CASSNGQGNIQYF
TRBV9	TRBJ2-7	.	.	TGTGCCAGCAGCGCGGGCCTGGAGGGTCGGGAGCAGTACTTC	CASSAGLEGREQYF
TRBV27	TRBJ2-1	TRBD2	.	TGTGCCAGCAGTTTAAGGTCTAGCGGGGGGTACAATGAGCAGTTCTTC	CASSLRSSGGYNEQFF